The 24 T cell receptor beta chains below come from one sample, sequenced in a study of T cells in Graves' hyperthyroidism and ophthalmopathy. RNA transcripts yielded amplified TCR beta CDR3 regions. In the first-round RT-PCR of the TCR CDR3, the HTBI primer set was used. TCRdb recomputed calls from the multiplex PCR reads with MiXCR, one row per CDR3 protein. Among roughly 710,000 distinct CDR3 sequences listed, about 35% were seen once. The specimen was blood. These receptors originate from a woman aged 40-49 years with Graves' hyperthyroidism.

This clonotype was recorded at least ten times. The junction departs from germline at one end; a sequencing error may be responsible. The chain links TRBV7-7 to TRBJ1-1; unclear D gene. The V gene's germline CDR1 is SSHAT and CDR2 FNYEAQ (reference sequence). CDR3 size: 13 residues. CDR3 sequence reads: CASSLAKGTEAFF. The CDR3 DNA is TGTGCTAGCAGCTTAGCAAAAGGCACTGAAGCTTTCTTT.

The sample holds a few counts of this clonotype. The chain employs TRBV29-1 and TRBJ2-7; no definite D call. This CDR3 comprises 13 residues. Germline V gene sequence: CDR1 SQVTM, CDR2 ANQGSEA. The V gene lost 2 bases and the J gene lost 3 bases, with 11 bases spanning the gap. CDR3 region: CSVEWSANYEQYF. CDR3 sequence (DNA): TGCAGCGTTGAATGGTCAGCGAACTACGAGCAGTACTTC.

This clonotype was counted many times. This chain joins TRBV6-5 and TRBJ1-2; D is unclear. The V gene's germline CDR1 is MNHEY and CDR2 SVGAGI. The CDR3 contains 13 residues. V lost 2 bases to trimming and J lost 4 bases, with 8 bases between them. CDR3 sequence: CASSYRQVYGYTF. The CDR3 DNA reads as TGTGCCAGCAGTTACAGGCAGGTCTATGGCTACACCTTC.

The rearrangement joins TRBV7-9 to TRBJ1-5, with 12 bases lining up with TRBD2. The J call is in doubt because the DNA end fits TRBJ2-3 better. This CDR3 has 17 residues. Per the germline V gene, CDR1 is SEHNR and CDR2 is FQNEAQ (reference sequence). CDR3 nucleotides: TGTGCCAGCAGCTTAGATTCTAGCGGGGGGGTGGCAGATACGCAGTATTTT. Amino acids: CASSLDSSGGVADTQYF.

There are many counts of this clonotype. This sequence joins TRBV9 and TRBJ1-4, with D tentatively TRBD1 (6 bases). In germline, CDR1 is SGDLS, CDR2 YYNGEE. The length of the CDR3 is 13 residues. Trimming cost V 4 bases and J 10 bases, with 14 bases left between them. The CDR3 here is CASSPPGQGKLFF. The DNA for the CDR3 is TGTGCCAGCAGCCCTCCGGGACAAGGAAAACTGTTTTTT.

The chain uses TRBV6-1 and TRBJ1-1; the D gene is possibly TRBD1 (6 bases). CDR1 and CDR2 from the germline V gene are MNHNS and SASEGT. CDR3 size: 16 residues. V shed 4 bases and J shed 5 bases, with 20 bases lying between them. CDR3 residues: CASSATTLIGGTEAFF. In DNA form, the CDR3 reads TGTGCCAGCAGTGCAACTACGCTTATAGGGGGTACTGAAGCTTTCTTT.

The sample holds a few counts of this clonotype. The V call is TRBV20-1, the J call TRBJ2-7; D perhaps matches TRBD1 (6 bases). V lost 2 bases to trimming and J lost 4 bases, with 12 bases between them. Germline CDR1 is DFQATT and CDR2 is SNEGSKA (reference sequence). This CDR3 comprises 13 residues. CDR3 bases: TGCAGTGCTAGACAACAGGGTGGATACGAGCAGTACTTC. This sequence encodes CSARQQGGYEQYF.

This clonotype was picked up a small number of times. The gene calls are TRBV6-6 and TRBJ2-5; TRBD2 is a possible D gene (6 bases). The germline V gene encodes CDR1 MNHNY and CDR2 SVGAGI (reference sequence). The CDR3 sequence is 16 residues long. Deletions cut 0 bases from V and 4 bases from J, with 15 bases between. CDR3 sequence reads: CASSYSSTGGPETQYF. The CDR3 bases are TGTGCCAGCAGTTACTCGAGCACAGGAGGGCCAGAGACCCAGTACTTC.

DNA of the CDR3: TGTGCCAGCGCTACGGAGGGGTCTGGGGCCAACGTCCTGACTTTC. Amino acids: CASATEGSGANVLTF. This chain links TRBV7-3 with TRBJ2-6, with D tentatively TRBD2 (6 bases). The germline V gene encodes CDR1 SGHTA and CDR2 FQGTGA. Trimming took off 8 bases at V and 1 base at J, with 12 bases between the two ends. CDR3 length equals 15 residues.

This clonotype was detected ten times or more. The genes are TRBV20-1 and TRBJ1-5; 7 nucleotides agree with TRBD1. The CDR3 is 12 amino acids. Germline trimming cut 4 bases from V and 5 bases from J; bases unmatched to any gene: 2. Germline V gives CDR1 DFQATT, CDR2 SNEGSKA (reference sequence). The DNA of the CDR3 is TGCAGTGCTACCACAGGGGATCAGCCCCAGCATTTT. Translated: CSATTGDQPQHF.

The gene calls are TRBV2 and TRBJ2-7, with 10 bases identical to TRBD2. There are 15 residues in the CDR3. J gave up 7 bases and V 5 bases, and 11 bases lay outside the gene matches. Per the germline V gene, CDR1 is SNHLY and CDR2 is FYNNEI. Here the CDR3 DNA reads TGTGCCAGCAGTAAGGAGCGGGGGGGCAAGAATGAGCAGTACTTC. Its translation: CASSKERGGKNEQYF.

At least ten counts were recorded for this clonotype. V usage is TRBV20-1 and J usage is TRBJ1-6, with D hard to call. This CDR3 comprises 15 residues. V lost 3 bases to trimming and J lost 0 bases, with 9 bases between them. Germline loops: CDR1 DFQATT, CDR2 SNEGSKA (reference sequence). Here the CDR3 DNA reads TGCAGTGCTAGTGGGGAAAGCTCCTATAATTCACCCCTCCACTTT. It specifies CSASGESSYNSPLHF.

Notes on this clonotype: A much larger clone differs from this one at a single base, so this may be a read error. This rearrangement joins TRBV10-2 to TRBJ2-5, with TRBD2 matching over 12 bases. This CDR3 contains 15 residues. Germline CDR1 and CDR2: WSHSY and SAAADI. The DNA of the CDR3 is TGCGCCAGCAGCCCTAGCGGGGGGGCGGGAGAGGCCCAGTACTTC. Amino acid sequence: CASSPSGGAGEAQYF.

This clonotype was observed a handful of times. As DNA, the CDR3 is TGTGCCAGCAGACCCCCGGGCGGGGTCGCCTACGAGCAGTACTTC. This codes for CASRPPGGVAYEQYF. The rearrangement links TRBV6-5 to TRBJ2-7; a possible D gene is TRBD2 (6 bases). This CDR3 comprises 15 residues. The V end lost 6 bases, the J end lost 2 bases, and 17 bases lay between the germline ends. Per germline, CDR1 MNHEY and CDR2 SVGAGI.

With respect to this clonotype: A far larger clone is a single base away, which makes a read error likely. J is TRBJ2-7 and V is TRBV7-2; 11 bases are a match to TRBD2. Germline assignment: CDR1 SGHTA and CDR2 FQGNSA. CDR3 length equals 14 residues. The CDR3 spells CASSSTSGTYERYF. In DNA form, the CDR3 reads TGTGCCAGCAGCTCGACTAGCGGGACCTACGAGCGGTACTTC.

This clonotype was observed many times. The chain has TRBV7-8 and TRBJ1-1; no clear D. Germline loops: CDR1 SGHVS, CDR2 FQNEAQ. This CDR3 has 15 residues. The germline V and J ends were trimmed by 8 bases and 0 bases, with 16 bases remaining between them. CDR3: CASLGRATMNTEAFF. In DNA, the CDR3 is TGTGCCAGCTTGGGTAGGGCAACCATGAACACTGAAGCTTTCTTT.

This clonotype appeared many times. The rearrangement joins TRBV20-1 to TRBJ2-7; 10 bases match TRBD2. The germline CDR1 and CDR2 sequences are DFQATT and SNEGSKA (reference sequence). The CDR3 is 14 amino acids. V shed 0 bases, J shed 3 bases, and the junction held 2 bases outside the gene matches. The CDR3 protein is CSAREVAGGYEQYF. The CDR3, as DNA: TGCAGTGCTAGAGAGGTAGCGGGGGGCTACGAGCAGTACTTC.

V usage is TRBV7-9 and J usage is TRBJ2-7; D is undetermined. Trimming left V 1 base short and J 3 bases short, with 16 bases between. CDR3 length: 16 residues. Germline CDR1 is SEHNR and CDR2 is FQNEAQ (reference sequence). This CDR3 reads CASSLGSTSSLYEQYF. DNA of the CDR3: TGTGCCAGCAGCTTAGGTAGCACATCAAGCCTCTACGAGCAGTACTTC.

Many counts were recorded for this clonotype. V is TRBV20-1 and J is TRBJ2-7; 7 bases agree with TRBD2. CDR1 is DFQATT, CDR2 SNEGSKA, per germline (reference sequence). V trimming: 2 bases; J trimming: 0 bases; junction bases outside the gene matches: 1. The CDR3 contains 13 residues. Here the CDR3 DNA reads TGCAGTGCTAGATCTAGCGGCTCCTACGAGCAGTACTTC. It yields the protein CSARSSGSYEQYF.

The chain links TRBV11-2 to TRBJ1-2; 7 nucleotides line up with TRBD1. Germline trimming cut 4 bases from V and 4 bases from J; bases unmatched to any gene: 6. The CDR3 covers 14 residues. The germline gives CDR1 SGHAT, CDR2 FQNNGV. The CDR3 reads CASSYRQGIYGYTF. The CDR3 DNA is TGTGCCAGCAGCTACCGACAGGGAATCTATGGCTACACCTTC.

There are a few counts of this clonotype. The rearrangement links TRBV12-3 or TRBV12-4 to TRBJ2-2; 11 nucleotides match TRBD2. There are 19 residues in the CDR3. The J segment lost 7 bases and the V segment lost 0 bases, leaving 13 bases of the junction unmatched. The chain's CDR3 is CASSLAGGSTSGSVGELFF. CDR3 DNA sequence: TGTGCCAGCAGTTTAGCGGGGGGCTCAACTAGCGGGAGTGTCGGGGAGCTGTTTTTT.

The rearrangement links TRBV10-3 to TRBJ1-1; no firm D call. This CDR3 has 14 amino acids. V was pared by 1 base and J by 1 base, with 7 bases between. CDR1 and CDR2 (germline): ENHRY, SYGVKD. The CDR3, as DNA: TGTGCCATCAGTGAGTTAGTTAGGAACACTGAAGCTTTCTTT. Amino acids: CAISELVRNTEAFF.

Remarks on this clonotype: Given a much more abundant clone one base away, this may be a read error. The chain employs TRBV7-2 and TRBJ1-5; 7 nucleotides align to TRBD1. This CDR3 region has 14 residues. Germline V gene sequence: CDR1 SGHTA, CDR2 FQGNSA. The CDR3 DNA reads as TGTGCCGGCAGGCCTAACAGGGGAGATCAGCCCCAGCATTTT. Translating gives CAGRPNRGDQPQHF.

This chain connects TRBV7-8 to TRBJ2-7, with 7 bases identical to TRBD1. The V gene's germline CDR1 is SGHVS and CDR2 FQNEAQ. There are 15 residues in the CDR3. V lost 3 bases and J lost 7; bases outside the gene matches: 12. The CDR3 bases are TGTGCCAGCAGCTTCGGGACAGCAGTCTACAATGAGCAGTACTTC. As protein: CASSFGTAVYNEQYF.